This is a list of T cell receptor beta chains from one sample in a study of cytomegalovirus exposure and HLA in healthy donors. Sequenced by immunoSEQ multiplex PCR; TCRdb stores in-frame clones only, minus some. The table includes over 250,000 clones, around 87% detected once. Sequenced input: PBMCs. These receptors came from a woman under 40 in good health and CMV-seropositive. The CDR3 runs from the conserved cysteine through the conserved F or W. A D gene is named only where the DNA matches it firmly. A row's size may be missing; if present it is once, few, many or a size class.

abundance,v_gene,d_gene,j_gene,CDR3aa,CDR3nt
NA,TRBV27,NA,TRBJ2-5,CASGWRGETQYF,TGTGCCAGCGGCTGGCGAGGAGAGACCCAGTACTTC
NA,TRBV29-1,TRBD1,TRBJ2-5,CSVMPGQGKETQYF,TGCAGCGTGATGCCGGGACAGGGGAAGGAGACCCAGTACTTC
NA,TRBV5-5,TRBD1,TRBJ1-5,CASSRAGTDFQPQHF,TGTGCCAGCAGCCGAGCCGGGACAGATTTTCAGCCCCAGCATTTT
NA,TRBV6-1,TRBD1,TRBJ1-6,CASSAGQGRGNNSPLHF,TGTGCCAGCAGTGCTGGACAGGGTCGAGGGAATAATTCACCCCTCCACTTT
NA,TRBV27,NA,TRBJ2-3,CASSPLGTDTQYF,TGTGCCAGCAGTCCACTAGGCACAGATACGCAGTATTTT
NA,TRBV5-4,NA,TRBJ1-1,CASSFKNTEAFF,TGTGCCAGCAGCTTTAAGAACACTGAAGCTTTCTTT
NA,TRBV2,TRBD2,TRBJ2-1,CASSVAGGDNEQFF,TGTGCCAGCAGTGTAGCGGGAGGGGACAATGAGCAGTTCTTC
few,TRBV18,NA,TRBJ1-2,CASSALGGKDGYTF,TGTGCCAGCTCAGCTCTTGGGGGGAAGGATGGCTACACCTTC
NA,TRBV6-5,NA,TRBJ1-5,CASSYGGLNQPQHF,TGTGCCAGCAGTTACGGGGGACTTAATCAGCCCCAGCATTTT
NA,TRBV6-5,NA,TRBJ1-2,CASRRIHGYTF,TGTGCCAGCCGACGTATTCATGGCTACACCTTC
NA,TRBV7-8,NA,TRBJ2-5,CASSSRLAGGTQYF,TGTGCCAGCAGCTCCCGACTAGCAGGGGGGACCCAGTACTTC
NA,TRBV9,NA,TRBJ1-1,CASSGTVTNTEAFF,TGTGCCAGCAGCGGGACAGTGACGAACACTGAAGCTTTCTTT
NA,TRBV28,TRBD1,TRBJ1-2,CASSPRGINYGYTF,TGTGCCAGCAGTCCCAGGGGGATTAACTATGGCTACACCTTC
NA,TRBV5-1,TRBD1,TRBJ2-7,CASSSDRGAMEQYF,TGCGCCAGCAGCTCGGACAGGGGGGCTATGGAGCAGTACTTC
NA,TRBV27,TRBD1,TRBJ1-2,CASSRWTGDYGYTF,TGTGCCAGCAGTCGATGGACAGGGGACTATGGCTACACCTTC
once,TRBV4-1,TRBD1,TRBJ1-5,CASSPSDRDNQPQHF,TGCGCCAGCAGCCCGTCGGACAGGGACAATCAGCCCCAGCATTTT
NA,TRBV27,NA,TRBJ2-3,CASRDLAGRDTQYF,TGTGCCAGCAGAGACTTGGCGGGGAGGGATACGCAGTATTTT
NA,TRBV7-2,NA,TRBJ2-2,CASRETGELFF,TGTGCCAGCCGGGAGACCGGGGAGCTGTTTTTT
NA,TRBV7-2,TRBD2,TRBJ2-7,CASSLTSGRVSGEQYF,TGTGCCAGCAGCTTAACTAGCGGGAGAGTGTCGGGTGAGCAGTACTTC
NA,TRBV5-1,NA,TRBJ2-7,CASSLYPDYEQYF,TGCGCCAGCAGCTTGTATCCAGATTACGAGCAGTACTTC
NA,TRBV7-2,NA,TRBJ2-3,CASSLRQTRRAKVTDTQYF,TGTGCCAGCAGCTTACGACAGACTAGGAGGGCAAAGGTGACAGATACGCAGTATTTT
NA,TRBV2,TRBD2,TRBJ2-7,CASSETGDYRPIEQYF,TGTGCCAGCAGTGAAACCGGGGACTACCGACCTATCGAGCAGTACTTC
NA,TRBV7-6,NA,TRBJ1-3,CATQASSGNTIYF,TGTGCCACCCAAGCTAGCTCTGGAAACACCATATATTTT
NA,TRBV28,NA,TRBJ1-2,CASSLEHAGLYTF,TGTGCCAGCAGTTTAGAACACGCAGGATTATACACCTTC
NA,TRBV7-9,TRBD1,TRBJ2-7,CASSRQGYEQYF,TGTGCCAGCAGCAGACAGGGTTACGAGCAGTACTTC
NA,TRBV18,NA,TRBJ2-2,CASSVSGTPTGELFF,TGTGCCAGCTCAGTTTCCGGGACTCCCACCGGGGAGCTGTTTTTT
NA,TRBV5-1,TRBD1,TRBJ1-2,CASSLSQGDGYTF,TGCGCCAGCAGCTTGTCCCAGGGGGATGGCTACACCTTC
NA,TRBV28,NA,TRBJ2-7,CASSLGGPAYEQYF,TGTGCCAGCAGTTTAGGGGGGCCGGCCTACGAGCAGTACTTC
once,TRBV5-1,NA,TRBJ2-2,CASSTRGQNTGELFF,TGCGCCAGCAGCACTAGGGGACAAAACACCGGGGAGCTGTTTTTT
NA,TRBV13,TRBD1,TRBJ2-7,CASSGQGARNEQYF,TGTGCCAGCAGCGGACAGGGGGCGCGGAACGAGCAGTACTTC
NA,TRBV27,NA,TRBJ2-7,CASSLSSRLSYEQYF,TGTGCCAGCAGTTTATCGTCCAGACTCTCCTACGAGCAGTACTTC
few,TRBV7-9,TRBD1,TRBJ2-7,CASSSQGDRTEQYF,TGTGCCAGCAGCTCTCAGGGGGATCGAACCGAGCAGTACTTC
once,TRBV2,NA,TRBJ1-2,CASSVESHGYTF,TGTGCCAGCAGTGTTGAAAGCCATGGCTACACCTTC
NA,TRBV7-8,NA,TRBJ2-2,CASSSGGNTGELFF,TGTGCCAGCAGCTCCGGGGGGAACACCGGGGAGCTGTTTTTT
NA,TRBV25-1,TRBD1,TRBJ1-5,CASSPRDRVCQPQHF,TGTGCCAGCAGCCCCCGGGACAGGGTTTGTCAGCCCCAGCATTTT
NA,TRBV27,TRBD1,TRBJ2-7,CASSPGTGPYEQYF,TGTGCCAGCAGTCCAGGGACAGGGCCCTACGAGCAGTACTTC
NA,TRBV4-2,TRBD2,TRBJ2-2,CASSSRTSGYANTGELFF,TGTGCCAGCAGCTCCCGGACTAGCGGGTACGCGAACACCGGGGAGCTGTTTTTT
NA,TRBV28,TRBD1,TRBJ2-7,CASSPFRGDRAVRHEQYF,TGTGCCAGCAGCCCCTTCCGTGGGGACAGGGCGGTAAGGCACGAGCAGTACTTC
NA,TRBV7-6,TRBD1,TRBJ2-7,CASSGTGPFSYEQYF,TGTGCCAGCAGCGGGACAGGGCCCTTCTCCTACGAGCAGTACTTC
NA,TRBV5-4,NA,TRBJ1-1,CASSLARVANTEAFF,TGTGCCAGCAGCTTGGCACGGGTGGCGAACACTGAAGCTTTCTTT
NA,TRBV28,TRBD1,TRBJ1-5,CASRPGTEDNQPQHF,TGTGCCAGCAGACCCGGGACAGAGGACAATCAGCCCCAGCATTTT
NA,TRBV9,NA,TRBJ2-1,CASSVGVIGGARNEQFF,TGTGCCAGCAGCGTAGGAGTTATTGGGGGGGCTCGCAATGAGCAGTTCTTC
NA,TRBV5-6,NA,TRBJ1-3,CASRGKRGNTIYF,TGTGCCAGCAGGGGGAAGCGAGGAAACACCATATATTTT
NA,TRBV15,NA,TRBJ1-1,CATSIRQKGTEAFF,TGTGCCACCAGCATCCGACAGAAAGGGACTGAAGCTTTCTTT
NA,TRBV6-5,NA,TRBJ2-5,CASRTIRLWETQYF,TGTGCCAGCAGGACCATAAGATTGTGGGAGACCCAGTACTTC
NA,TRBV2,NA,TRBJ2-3,CASSEAVWGTDTQYF,TGTGCCAGCAGTGAAGCGGTTTGGGGAACAGATACGCAGTATTTT
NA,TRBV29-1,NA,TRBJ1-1,CSVSSNLNTEAFF,TGCAGCGTTTCATCTAACTTGAACACTGAAGCTTTCTTT
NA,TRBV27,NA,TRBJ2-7,CASTNKGDEQYF,TGTGCCAGCACCAATAAAGGGGACGAGCAGTACTTC
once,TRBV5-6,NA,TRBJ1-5,CASSLFDRVPNQPQHF,TGTGCCAGCAGCTTGTTTGACAGAGTTCCCAATCAGCCCCAGCATTTT
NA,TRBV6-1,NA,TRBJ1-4,CASSALINEKLFF,TGTGCCAGCAGTGCACTTATAAATGAAAAACTGTTTTTT
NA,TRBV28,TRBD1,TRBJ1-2,CASSWTGGAGYTF,TGTGCCAGCAGTTGGACAGGGGGCGCGGGCTACACCTTC
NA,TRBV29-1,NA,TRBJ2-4,CSVVGGASKNIQYF,TGCAGCGTTGTTGGGGGGGCCTCCAAAAACATTCAGTACTTC
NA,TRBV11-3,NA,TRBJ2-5,CASSLDSTPEGGTQYF,TGTGCCAGCAGCTTAGATTCGACACCCGAAGGGGGGACCCAGTACTTC